Included here is one T cell receptor (beta chain) sequence, with context. TCRdb recomputed calls from the PCR reads with MiXCR, one row per CDR3 protein. The sample has fewer than 9,500 distinct CDR3 sequences, about 56% seen once. Germline values: CDR1 MRHNA, CDR2 SNTAGT. The CDR3 is 15 amino acids. Trimming pared 6 bases from V and 7 bases from J, leaving 20 bases between. This entry is derived from a study of CD4 and CD8 cells across lung adenocarcinoma regions. Samples came from patients with localized non-small cell lung adenocarcinoma. The V and J genes are TRBV6-4 and TRBJ2-3; perhaps TRBD2 as D (6 bases). The sample consisted of CD4+ T cells from the center of a lung tumor. This sequence was found in a female donor with lung adenocarcinoma. The CD4 and CD8 labels of this study may be unreliable. This CDR3 reads CASSRAGSGKNTQYF. DNA for the CDR3: TGTGCCAGCAGCCGGGCCGGGAGCGGCAAAAATACGCAGTATTTT.